This paragraph covers one T cell receptor beta chain sequence. The J segment lost 0 bases and the V segment lost 5 bases, leaving 6 bases of the junction unmatched. This CDR3 comprises 16 residues. CDR1 is ENHRY, CDR2 SYGVKD, per germline. These data come from a study of blood T cell repertoires in COVID-19. Study information: Material from acute and convalescent COVID-19 was sourced from the United States, Italy and Spain. The cDNA or gDNA used as material had been derived from T cells, B-cell-depleted T cells, or PBMCs.

In the authors' methods: Reference gene primer amplification gave nucleated cell count estimates. Produced via immunoSEQ multiplex PCR; TCRdb's table is partial and in-frame only. The DNA was the basis for D and trimming; V, J and clone size are from that table. Found here are about 230,000 clones, roughly 80% of them singletons; the top ten hold about 7.4%. The receptor's source is a woman aged 80 or older with acute or convalescent COVID-19. Sequences were obtained from peripheral blood. The chain joins TRBV10-3 to TRBJ2-4, with 8 bases aligning to TRBD1. CDR3 in DNA: TGTGCCATCAGTCCGGACAGGGCTGTAGCCAAAAACATTCAGTACTTC. As protein: CAISPDRAVAKNIQYF.